This T cell receptor beta chain derives from a study of OX40 agonist ivuxolimab in advanced cancers. With respect to this clone: Its antigen is undetermined.

The CDR3 runs to 15 residues. CDR1 is SNHLY, CDR2 FYNNEI, per germline. The V gene end was trimmed by 5 bases and the J gene end by 1 base; junction bases not matched to a gene: 5. Study-wide results and caveats: There were also nonresponders showing low normalized T-cell clonal expansion.

Assay: immunoSEQ multiplex PCR; the TCRdb copy retains only in-frame clones and omits some. Here the sample spans around 63,000 clones, roughly 90% being singletons. The genes are TRBV2 and TRBJ1-3; 7 bases are shared with TRBD1. Source: CD4+ or CD8+ T cells sorted from blood, taken in a trial of the OX40 agonist ivuxolimab. This clonotype was sampled from an adult with an advanced solid tumor such as melanoma, head and neck, liver or kidney cancer. CDR3 residues: CASSRDRVSGNTIYF. The CDR3 DNA reads TGTGCCAGCAGTAGAGACAGGGTTTCTGGAAACACCATATATTTT.